Below, 6 T cell receptor beta chains from the same sample are listed, as sequenced in a study of a mutant IDH1 vaccine in newly diagnosed glioma. Time point specified: week 35, safety follow-up. The content of each vaccine dose was 300 ug of mutant IDH1 20-mer peptide, and topical imiquimod accompanied it. Profiling relied on immunoSEQ multiplex PCR, and the TCRdb table lists in-frame clones only, not all of them. This table holds about 41,000 clones, 80% to 90% found once. No antigen has been identified for these receptors. The sample here was PBMCs, taken from a glioma patient whose treatment included an IDH1 peptide vaccine. These receptors were obtained from a man in his forties with glioma.

V gene TRBV5-8 combines with J gene TRBJ1-5; the D is unclear. Looked up from germline, CDR1 is SGHTS and CDR2 is YDEGEE. The ends were cut back, 3 bases at V and 4 bases at J, with 14 bases in the middle. The CDR3 is 15 residues long. The CDR3 DNA sequence: TGTGCCAGCAGCTATGGGTCGACGGGGAATCAGCCCCAGCATTTT. Amino acid sequence: CASSYGSTGNQPQHF.

V and J are TRBV18 and TRBJ1-5; 9 bases align to TRBD1. This CDR3 comprises 15 residues. The J segment lost 3 bases and the V segment lost 6 bases, leaving 6 bases of the junction unmatched. Germline V gene lookup returns CDR1 KGHSH and CDR2 LQKENI. The CDR3 spells CASSPGTGYNQPQHF. CDR3 coding DNA: TGTGCCAGCTCCCCAGGGACAGGGTACAATCAGCCCCAGCATTTT.

The genes are TRBV18 and TRBJ1-2; TRBD1 agrees at 9 bases. The germline CDR1 and CDR2 sequences are KGHSH and LQKENI. V shed 2 bases, J shed 7 bases, and the junction held 2 bases outside the gene matches. This CDR3 is built from 13 residues. CDR3 sequence (DNA): TGTGCCAGCTCACCAGGGACAGGGACTGGCTACACCTTC. As protein: CASSPGTGTGYTF. Drawing the rest from reference TRBV18 and TRBJ1-2, the complete variable domain is NAGVMQNPRHLVRRRGQEARLRCSPMKGHSHVYWYRQLPEEGLKFMVYLQKENIIDESGMPKERFSAEFPKEGPSILRIQQVVRGDSAAYFCASSPGTGTGYTFGSGTRLTVV.

V gene TRBV11-3 combines with J gene TRBJ2-2; D is possibly TRBD2 (6 bases). This CDR3 region has 14 residues. The V end lost 1 base, the J end lost 5 bases, and 8 bases lay between the germline ends. From germline, CDR1 is SGHNT and CDR2 YENEEA. Here the CDR3 reads CASSLVRGTGELFF. CDR3 nucleotides: TGTGCCAGCAGCTTAGTGCGGGGAACCGGGGAGCTGTTTTTT. Full variable domain (outside the CDR3, taken from reference TRBV11-3 and TRBJ2-2): EAGVVQSPRYKIIEKKQPVAFWCNPISGHNTLYWYLQNLGQGPELLIRYENEEAVDDSQLPKDRFSAERLKGVDSTLKIQPAELGDSAVYLCASSLVRGTGELFFGEGSRLTVL.

J is TRBJ1-1 and V is TRBV2; no firm D call. Trimming shortened V by 4 bases and J by 0 bases, and 18 bases separated the two germline ends. The CDR3 consists of 17 residues. Germline-derived CDR1 and CDR2 are SNHLY and FYNNEI. CDR3 loop: CASSVGSRGFMNTEAFF. The CDR3, as DNA: TGTGCCAGCAGTGTAGGGTCCCGGGGATTCATGAACACTGAAGCTTTCTTT. The full variable domain, in which reference TRBV2 and TRBJ1-1 provide the parts outside the CDR3, is EPEVTQTPSHQVTQMGQEVILRCVPISNHLYFYWYRQILGQKVEFLVSFYNNEISEKSEIFDDQFSVERPDGSNFTLKIRSTKLEDSAMYFCASSVGSRGFMNTEAFFGQGTRLTVV.

This clone came up a few times. CDR3 protein: CASSLGRTSGMTSSYEQYF. The CDR3 bases are TGTGCCAGCAGCTTAGGCCGGACTAGCGGGATGACCAGCTCCTACGAGCAGTACTTC. The chain carries TRBV11-2 and TRBJ2-7; 12 bases agree with TRBD2. V lost 1 base and J lost 0; bases outside the gene matches: 10. This CDR3 is 19 amino acids long. Germline V gives CDR1 SGHAT, CDR2 FQNNGV.